What follows are 22 T cell receptor beta chains derived from one specimen sequenced in a study of cytomegalovirus exposure and HLA in healthy donors (dated by TCRdb to about 2017). Receptor amplification or capture employed the immunoSEQ multiplex PCR assay. A mixture of 60 forward primers for TCR Vbeta segments and 13 reverse primers for TCR Jbeta segments was used in the multiplex PCR. Drawn from immuneACCESS, this table holds only the in-frame rearrangements with V and J called that TCRdb kept. Clones are partly lost; checked studies trace under half to an unresolved V gene and leave the rest unexplained. This sample has around 100,000 clones in its table, and approximately 70% of those were observed once. The biggest ten clones account for 8% to 9.5% of the sample. The sequenced material came from PBMCs. The receptor source for this set is a man aged 25-45 years in good health and CMV-seropositive.

This chain links TRBV28 with TRBJ2-7, with D maybe TRBD2 (6 bases). The CDR3 extends over 11 amino acids. CDR1 is MDHEN and CDR2 is SYDVKM in the germline V gene. Trimming cost V 3 bases and J 9 bases, with 9 bases left between them. This CDR3 is CASSLHGGQYF. CDR3 sequence (DNA): TGTGCCAGCAGTTTGCACGGGGGGCAGTACTTC.

V is TRBV5-6 and J is TRBJ2-3; 8 bases line up with TRBD2. The trim removed 0 bases at V and 0 bases at J, leaving 3 bases unmatched. Germline assignment: CDR1 SGHDT and CDR2 YYEEEE. This CDR3 is built from 16 residues. CDR3 sequence reads: CASSLDRGGSTDTQYF. In nucleotides, the CDR3 is TGTGCCAGCAGCTTGGATCGCGGGGGGAGCACAGATACGCAGTATTTT.

The J gene is TRBJ1-3, the V gene TRBV12-5; the D is unclear. The CDR3 is 16 amino acids. V was clipped by 0 bases and J by 4 bases, with 13 bases between them. Germline lookup yields CDR1 LGHNT and CDR2 FRNRAP. CDR3 DNA: TGTGCTAGTGGTTTGGTAACGAGGGCTCCCGGAAACACCATATATTTT. Translating gives CASGLVTRAPGNTIYF.

This chain joins TRBV4-3 and TRBJ1-2; tentatively, D is TRBD1 (6 bases). The V gene's germline CDR1 is LGHNA and CDR2 YSLEER. The V gene lost 5 bases and the J gene lost 8 bases, with 12 bases spanning the gap. This CDR3 is 12 amino acids long. CDR3 sequence: CASSLRGMGYTF. The CDR3 bases are TGCGCCAGCAGCTTGAGGGGGATGGGCTACACCTTC.

The V and J genes are TRBV9 and TRBJ2-1; 13 nucleotides agree with TRBD2. V gave up 4 bases and J gave up 4 bases; unmatched junction bases: 8. Per germline, CDR1 SGDLS and CDR2 YYNGEE. This CDR3 comprises 17 residues. The CDR3 DNA sequence: TGTGCCAGCAGCCAAAGACTAGCGGGGGGCCGTTACAATGAGCAGTTCTTC. Translating gives CASSQRLAGGRYNEQFF.

J is TRBJ2-4 and V is TRBV29-1; 9 nucleotides line up with TRBD1. CDR3 size: 14 residues. Germline values: CDR1 SQVTM, CDR2 ANQGSEA. The V gene end was trimmed by 6 bases and the J gene end by 11 bases; junction bases not matched to a gene: 14. DNA for the CDR3: TGCAGCGTAGTTCTCGGGACAGGGAGCCGAGTTCAGTACTTC. It specifies CSVVLGTGSRVQYF.

This chain connects TRBV28 to TRBJ1-2; TRBD1 is a possible D gene (6 bases). The germline V gene has CDR1 MDHEN and CDR2 SYDVKM. Trimming cost V 4 bases and J 9 bases, with 21 bases left between them. The CDR3 has 15 residues. The CDR3 DNA is TGTGCCAGCAGTTCGAACAGGGAAGCTGGTTGGCGCTACACCTTC. Amino acid sequence: CASSSNREAGWRYTF.

This chain joins TRBV5-8 and TRBJ1-1, with 9 bases matching TRBD1. Trimming at V came to 4 bases and at J to 5 bases, leaving 9 bases not matched to a gene. This CDR3 has 15 amino acids. The V gene's germline CDR1 is SGHTS and CDR2 YDEGEE. For the CDR3, the DNA is TGTGCCAGCAGCCCACAGGGGGCGAGGGGGACTGAAGCTTTCTTT. Residues: CASSPQGARGTEAFF.

This chain uses TRBV11-3 with TRBJ2-3; no firm D call. The CDR3 totals 12 residues. The germline V and J ends were trimmed by 6 bases and 2 bases, with 6 bases remaining between them. Germline V gene sequence: CDR1 SGHNT, CDR2 YENEEA. The CDR3 bases are TGTGCCAGCAGTCAGTACACAGATACGCAGTATTTT. Protein sequence: CASSQYTDTQYF. The whole variable domain, filled in from reference TRBV11-3 and TRBJ2-3, reads EAGVVQSPRYKIIEKKQPVAFWCNPISGHNTLYWYLQNLGQGPELLIRYENEEAVDDSQLPKDRFSAERLKGVDSTLKIQPAELGDSAVYLCASSQYTDTQYFGPGTRLTVL.

This chain joins TRBV7-2 and TRBJ1-1; unclear D gene. The ends were cut back, 3 bases at V and 2 bases at J, with 19 bases in the middle. Looked up from germline, CDR1 is SGHTA and CDR2 is FQGNSA. The CDR3 runs 17 residues. CDR3 in DNA: TGTGCCAGCAGCTTCTGGGGAAGGGATGCGGGAAACACTGAAGCTTTCTTT. Translating it yields CASSFWGRDAGNTEAFF.

This clone was observed a handful of times. The CDR3 carries no conserved terminal phenylalanine or tryptophan, so it likely arises from a read error. V is TRBV11-3 and J is TRBJ1-2; 8 bases agree with TRBD1. Germline lookup yields CDR1 SGHNT and CDR2 YENEEA. V lost 3 bases, J lost 0 bases, and 9 bases stayed unmatched. This CDR3 contains 17 residues. CDR3 in DNA: TGTGCCAGCAGCTTCCCGGGACAGGCAAATTCTAACTATGGCTACACCCTC. It translates to CASSFPGQANSNYGYTL.

The chain links TRBV5-4 to TRBJ2-1, with TRBD2 identical over 9 bases. V shed 0 bases and J 4 bases; nucleotides not matched to a gene: 8. Germline lookup yields CDR1 SGHNT and CDR2 YYREEE (reference sequence). The CDR3 totals 17 residues. CDR3 amino acids: CASSLGASGKPYNEQFF. The CDR3 DNA follows: TGTGCCAGCAGCTTGGGCGCTAGCGGGAAGCCATACAATGAGCAGTTCTTC.

The rearrangement uses TRBV5-1 and TRBJ1-5, with D perhaps matching TRBD1 (6 bases). Trimming took off 4 bases at V and 6 bases at J, with 8 bases between the two ends. Germline V gene lookup returns CDR1 SGHRS and CDR2 YFSETQ. The CDR3 extends over 12 amino acids. CDR3 in DNA: TGCGCCAGCAGCCTGACAGGTCAGCCCCAGCATTTT. Translated, it gives CASSLTGQPQHF.

The chain employs TRBV28 and TRBJ2-3; D is unresolved. The germline gives CDR1 MDHEN, CDR2 SYDVKM. Trimming took off 5 bases at V and 2 bases at J, with 5 bases between the two ends. CDR3 length: 12 residues. The CDR3 region is CASSPDTDTQYF. DNA of the CDR3: TGTGCCAGCAGTCCAGACACAGATACGCAGTATTTT. The variable domain in full, with the rest retrieved from reference TRBV28 and TRBJ2-3, is DVKVTQSSRYLVKRTGEKVFLECVQDMDHENMFWYRQDPGLGLRLIYFSYDVKMKEKGDIPEGYSVSREKKERFSLILESASTNQTSMYLCASSPDTDTQYFGPGTRLTVL.

This sequence joins TRBV25-1 and TRBJ2-4; no definite D call. Per the germline V gene, CDR1 is MGHDK and CDR2 is SYGVNS. V lost 2 bases to trimming and J lost 0 bases, with 14 bases between them. This CDR3 comprises 17 residues. The CDR3 reads CASSERLRKLAKNIQYF. The CDR3 DNA reads TGTGCCAGCAGTGAACGACTCCGAAAATTAGCCAAAAACATTCAGTACTTC.

The rearrangement uses TRBV4-1 and TRBJ2-6; TRBD1 matches at 12 bases. CDR3 length: 19 amino acids. V gave up 4 bases and J gave up 4 bases; unmatched junction bases: 11. Looked up from germline, CDR1 is MGHRA and CDR2 is YSYEKL. The CDR3 here is CASSPSPGQGAGGANVLTF. The CDR3 DNA reads TGCGCCAGCAGCCCGAGCCCGGGACAGGGGGCAGGCGGGGCCAACGTCCTGACTTTC.

This sequence joins TRBV6-5 and TRBJ2-3; D unclear. V was shortened by 6 bases and J by 0 bases, with 7 bases between the two germline ends. The germline gives CDR1 MNHEY, CDR2 SVGAGI. CDR3 length equals 13 residues. The CDR3 nucleotides are TGTGCCAGCAGCTCCCTTAGCACAGATACGCAGTATTTT. Translation: CASSSLSTDTQYF.

This clone was counted only a few times. The chain uses TRBV25-1 and TRBJ1-5; D possibly corresponds to TRBD1 (6 bases). Germline V gene lookup returns CDR1 MGHDK and CDR2 SYGVNS. CDR3 length equals 14 residues. The germline V and J ends were trimmed by 4 bases and 3 bases, with 10 bases remaining between them. The CDR3 bases are TGTGCCAGCAGTGCAGGGGCCTACAATCAGCCCCAGCATTTT. Translation: CASSAGAYNQPQHF.

The chain couples TRBV27 to TRBJ2-1, with 13 positions matching TRBD2. The CDR3 length is 19 residues. The germline V gene encodes CDR1 MNHEY and CDR2 SMNVEV (reference sequence). J lost 4 bases, V lost 5 bases, and 14 bases had no gene match. The CDR3 bases are TGTGCCAGCAGTACCGGGACTAGCGGGATTTGGGGACGGTACAATGAGCAGTTCTTC. It encodes CASSTGTSGIWGRYNEQFF.

This clone was counted between two and nine times. Within the sample, other DNA sequences also encode this same CDR3. The J gene is TRBJ2-2, the V gene TRBV7-9, with D hard to call. In germline, CDR1 is SEHNR, CDR2 FQNEAQ (reference sequence). V was pared by 0 bases and J by 6 bases, with 5 bases between. This CDR3 has 13 residues. CDR3 coding DNA: TGTGCCAGCAGCTTAGCCTCGTCCGGGGAGCTGTTTTTT. Translated, it gives CASSLASSGELFF.

The rearrangement uses TRBV27 and TRBJ2-3; 9 nucleotides align to TRBD1. Trimming removed 5 bases from V and 3 bases from J; junction bases left unmatched: 12. Germline V lookup: CDR1 MNHEY, CDR2 SMNVEV (reference sequence). The CDR3 extends over 17 amino acids. The CDR3 coding sequence is TGTGCCAGCAGTCTAGACCCGCCGGGACAGGGAACAGATACGCAGTATTTT. The encoded protein is CASSLDPPGQGTDTQYF.

This chain connects TRBV7-2 to TRBJ2-3; no definite D call. This CDR3 spans 11 amino acids. The V end lost 3 bases, the J end lost 9 bases, and 7 bases lay between the germline ends. Germline-derived CDR1 and CDR2 are SGHTA and FQGNSA. CDR3 amino acids: CASSLATTQYF. The CDR3 nucleotides are TGTGCCAGCAGCTTGGCCACCACGCAGTATTTT.